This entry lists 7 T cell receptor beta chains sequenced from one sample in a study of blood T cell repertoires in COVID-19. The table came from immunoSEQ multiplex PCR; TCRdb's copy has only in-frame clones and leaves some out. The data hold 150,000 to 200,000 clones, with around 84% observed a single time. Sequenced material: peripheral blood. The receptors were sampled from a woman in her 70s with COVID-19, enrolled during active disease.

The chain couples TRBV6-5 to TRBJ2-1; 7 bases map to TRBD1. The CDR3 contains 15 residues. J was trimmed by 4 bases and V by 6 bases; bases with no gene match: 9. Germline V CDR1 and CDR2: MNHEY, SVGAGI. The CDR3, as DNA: TGTGCCAGCAGCAAGTACGAGGACAGGTACAATGAGCAGTTCTTC. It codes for CASSKYEDRYNEQFF.

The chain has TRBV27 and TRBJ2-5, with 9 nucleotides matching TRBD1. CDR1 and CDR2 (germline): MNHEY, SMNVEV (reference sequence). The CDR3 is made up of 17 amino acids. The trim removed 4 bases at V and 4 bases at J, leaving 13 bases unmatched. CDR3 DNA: TGTGCCAGCAGTTCTCGCCTTCTTGGGACAGGGAGAGAGACCCAGTACTTC. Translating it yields CASSSRLLGTGRETQYF.

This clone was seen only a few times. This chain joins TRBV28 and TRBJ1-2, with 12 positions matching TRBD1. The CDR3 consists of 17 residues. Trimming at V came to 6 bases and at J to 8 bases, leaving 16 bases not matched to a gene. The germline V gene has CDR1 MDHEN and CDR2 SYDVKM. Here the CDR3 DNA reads TGTGCCAGCAGAGCCGGGACAGGGGGCATTCTAGGGTCCGGCTACACCTTC. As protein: CASRAGTGGILGSGYTF.

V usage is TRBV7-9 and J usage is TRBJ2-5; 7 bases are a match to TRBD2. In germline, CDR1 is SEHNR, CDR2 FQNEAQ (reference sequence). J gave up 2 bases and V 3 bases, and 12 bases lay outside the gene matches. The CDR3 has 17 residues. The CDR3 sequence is CASSFYISFGGQETQYF. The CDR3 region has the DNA TGTGCCAGCAGCTTTTATATATCATTCGGGGGGCAAGAGACCCAGTACTTC.

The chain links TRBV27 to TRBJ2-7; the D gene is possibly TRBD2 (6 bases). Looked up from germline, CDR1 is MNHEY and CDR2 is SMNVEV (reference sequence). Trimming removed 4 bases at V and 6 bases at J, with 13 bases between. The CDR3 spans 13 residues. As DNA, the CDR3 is TGTGCCAGCAGTTACGAGGAGGGTACCGAGCAGTACTTC. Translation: CASSYEEGTEQYF.

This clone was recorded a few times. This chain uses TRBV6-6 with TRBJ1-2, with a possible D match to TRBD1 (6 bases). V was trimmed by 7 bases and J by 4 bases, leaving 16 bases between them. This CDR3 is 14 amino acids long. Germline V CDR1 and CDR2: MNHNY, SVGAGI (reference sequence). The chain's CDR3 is CASTDSGEGYGYTF. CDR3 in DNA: TGTGCCAGCACCGACTCAGGGGAAGGCTATGGCTACACCTTC.

CDR3 amino acids: CASSLTGTVANYGYTF. The CDR3 DNA is TGTGCCAGCAGCTTGACAGGGACAGTGGCTAACTATGGCTACACCTTC. The rearrangement uses TRBV5-6 and TRBJ1-2, with 7 bases identical to TRBD1. From germline, CDR1 is SGHDT and CDR2 YYEEEE. The junction had 6 bases not matched to a gene; V was cut back by 1 base and J by 0 bases. The CDR3 runs 16 residues.